The rows below give T cell receptor beta chains drawn from one sample of a study of T cells in Graves' hyperthyroidism and ophthalmopathy. TCRdb re-called the multiplex PCR reads with MiXCR, one entry per CDR3 protein. In the table there are nearly 600,000 distinct CDR3 sequences, approximately 14% of which are singletons. The sample consisted of blood. Receptor source: a woman in her 30s with Graves' hyperthyroidism that later progressed to Graves' ophthalmopathy. CDR3s include the opening cysteine and the closing phenylalanine or tryptophan. D genes are given only for firm matches. Size is omitted from some rows. Given values are once, few, many or a class for expanded clones.

cdr3_nt | cdr3_aa | clone_size | v_call | d_call | j_call
TGCGCCAGCAGCGCGCAACCGGGGGGGTATGGCTACACCTTC | CASSAQPGGYGYTF | few | TRBV5-1 | . | TRBJ1-2
TGCAGTGCTAGCCGAACAGGGGACGAGCAGTACTTC | CSASRTGDEQYF | . | TRBV20-1 | TRBD1 | TRBJ2-7
TGTGCCAGCAGTCTCCGGACTAGCGGGATGAGCTCCTACAATGAGCAGTTCTTC | CASSLRTSGMSSYNEQFF | many | TRBV12-3/TRBV12-4 | TRBD2 | TRBJ2-1
TGCAGTGCTAGTAGTGAGTGGGAGACCGGGACTAGCGGGAATGAGCAGTTCTTC | CSASSEWETGTSGNEQFF | many | TRBV20-1 | TRBD2 | TRBJ2-1
TGCAGTGCTAGGGTCGGACAATCGTCCTACGAGCAGTACTTC | CSARVGQSSYEQYF | few | TRBV20-1 | . | TRBJ2-7
TGCAGTGCACTCGAAAGAAGGGTACTCTCCTACAATGAGCAGTTCTTC | CSALERRVLSYNEQFF | . | TRBV20-1 | . | TRBJ2-1
TGTGCCAGTACCAAACAAGCGGCAAGCTCCTACAATGAGCAGTTCTTC | CASTKQAASSYNEQFF | few | TRBV19 | . | TRBJ2-1
TGCAGTGCCCCTGGGGGGACAGGGGGCATCGAGACCCAGTACTTC | CSAPGGTGGIETQYF | . | TRBV20-1 | TRBD1 | TRBJ2-5
TGCAGTGCGACCAGGGGAACTGAAGCTTTCTTT | CSATRGTEAFF | . | TRBV20-1 | . | TRBJ1-1
TGTGCCAGCAGTGCGACGGGTACTGAAGCTTTCTTT | CASSATGTEAFF | . | TRBV6-1 | . | TRBJ1-1
TGTGCCAGCAGTGACGGCCAGGGGGCTTTCTTT | CASSDGQGAFF | many | TRBV6-1 | . | TRBJ1-1
TGTGCCGCCGCCGCACAGGGGGACACTGAAGCTTTCTTT | CAAAAQGDTEAFF | many | TRBV10-3 | TRBD1 | TRBJ1-1
TGCAGTGCTAGAGACGGTAGACTTGGGGATGAGCAGTTCTTC | CSARDGRLGDEQFF | once | TRBV20-1 | . | TRBJ2-1
TGTGCCAGCAGACCCGACAGGGGTTGGATCTATGGCTACACCTTC | CASRPDRGWIYGYTF | many | TRBV27 | TRBD1 | TRBJ1-2
TGTGCCAGCACCATACCGGACAGGAACACTGAAGCTTTCTTT | CASTIPDRNTEAFF | many | TRBV11-3 | . | TRBJ1-1
TGCAGTGCTAGAGATGTGGGTTACCGGGGACAGGAGACAAATAGCAATCAGCCCCAGCATTTT | CSARDVGYRGQETNSNQPQHF | few | TRBV20-1 | TRBD1 | TRBJ1-5
TGTGCCAGCAGCCCCCTAGGTGGGGTGCAGACGAACACTGAAGCTTTCTTT | CASSPLGGVQTNTEAFF | many | TRBV14 | . | TRBJ1-1
TGCAGTGCTAGCCCTAGGACGGAGATATCCTACGAGCAGTACTTC | CSASPRTEISYEQYF | many | TRBV20-1 | . | TRBJ2-7
TGTGCCAGCAGCCCGCCGGTGGGCCCTTTTTACACCTTC | CASSPPVGPFYTF | . | TRBV7-9 | . | TRBJ1-2
TGTGCCATCACCCAAGACAGGGTAACCTACGAGCAGTACTTC | CAITQDRVTYEQYF | many | TRBV10-3 | TRBD1 | TRBJ2-7
TGTGCCAGCAGCTCTCGACAGGGGGGTACCGGGGAGCTGTTTTTT | CASSSRQGGTGELFF | few | TRBV7-9 | TRBD1 | TRBJ2-2
TGTGCCAGCAGCTTAATGACAGGGGGTATAAACATTCAGTACTTC | CASSLMTGGINIQYF | many | TRBV13 | TRBD1 | TRBJ2-4
TGCGCCAGCAGCTTGAGACAGGGGTACAATGAGCAGTTCTTC | CASSLRQGYNEQFF | many | TRBV5-1 | TRBD1 | TRBJ2-1
TGTGCCAGCAGTTACGAGAACACCGGGGAGCTGTTTTTT | CASSYENTGELFF | many | TRBV6-5 | . | TRBJ2-2
TGTGCCAGCAGCTTAGTCCTTCAGGGTGCTGCCGAAAAACTGTTTTTT | CASSLVLQGAAEKLFF | many | TRBV7-2 | . | TRBJ1-4
TGTGCCAGCAGAAAGGGGGGAACTTACGAGCAGTACTTC | CASRKGGTYEQYF | many | TRBV28 | . | TRBJ2-7
TGTGCCAGCAGCCCGGGACTAGCGGGAATTGAGACCCAGTACTTC | CASSPGLAGIETQYF | many | TRBV14 | TRBD2 | TRBJ2-5
TGTGCCAGCAGTTTAGGTTATGGGAGGTCTGGGGCCAACGTCCTGACTTTC | CASSLGYGRSGANVLTF | . | TRBV28 | . | TRBJ2-6
TGTGCCAGCAGCATGCTCTCCGGGACATCGGGTGAGCAGTTCTTC | CASSMLSGTSGEQFF | many | TRBV11-3 | . | TRBJ2-1
TGTGCCAGCAGCTTGGGGAACTACCGGGCTCTCGGGAATGAGCAGTTCTTC | CASSLGNYRALGNEQFF | . | TRBV5-6 | . | TRBJ2-1
TGCGCCAGCAGCTTGGTGCGAGGGGAAGAGACCCAGTACTTC | CASSLVRGEETQYF | few | TRBV5-1 | . | TRBJ2-5
TGTGCCAGCAGCCCTAGTCTGGGTCGAACTGAAGCTTTCTTT | CASSPSLGRTEAFF | many | TRBV14 | . | TRBJ1-1
TGTGCCATCAGCCGGGACAGGGGAGAAGCTTTCTTT | CAISRDRGEAFF | many | TRBV10-3 | TRBD1 | TRBJ1-1
TGCGCCAGCAGTGAGTCGAACAGGGGGACTAGCGGGGCGACCTACGAGCAGTACTTC | CASSESNRGTSGATYEQYF | many | TRBV10-2 | TRBD2 | TRBJ2-7
TGCGCCAGCAGCCCTGGACTAGTCGGGGATACGCAGTATTTT | CASSPGLVGDTQYF | . | TRBV4-3 | TRBD2 | TRBJ2-3
TGTGCCAGCTCACCACCCGCAGGGTGGGCCACTGAAGCTTTCTTT | CASSPPAGWATEAFF | few | TRBV18 | . | TRBJ1-1
TGTGCCAGCAGCGCCGGGACTAGCGGGACGGGGGAGCAGTTCTTC | CASSAGTSGTGEQFF | many | TRBV2 | TRBD2 | TRBJ2-1
TGTGCCAGCAGTTTACACGGCCAGAACACTGAAGCTTTCTTT | CASSLHGQNTEAFF | many | TRBV28 | . | TRBJ1-1
TGCGCCAGCAGTTCATTAGCGACCACAGATACGCAGTATTTT | CASSSLATTDTQYF | many | TRBV5-1 | . | TRBJ2-3
TGTGCCAGCAGTTCGGGACAGGGGGTCGGAAACATTCAGTACTTC | CASSSGQGVGNIQYF | many | TRBV12-3/TRBV12-4 | TRBD1 | TRBJ2-4
TGTGCCAGCAGCTTAGAAGCGGGAGCCTACGAGCAGTACTTC | CASSLEAGAYEQYF | many | TRBV11-2 | TRBD2 | TRBJ2-7
TGTGCCAGCAGCTTAGATAGCAGAGGGAGGGCCCTAGAGACCCAGTACTTC | CASSLDSRGRALETQYF | many | TRBV11-2 | TRBD2 | TRBJ2-5
TGTGCCAGCTCACTGAGGAGTCTAGCGGGAGCTTTCAGTTCAGAGACCCAGTACTTC | CASSLRSLAGAFSSETQYF | . | TRBV18 | TRBD2 | TRBJ2-5
TGTGCCACCAAAAGTTTCGAGGGGTCCTACGAGCAGTACTTC | CATKSFEGSYEQYF | many | TRBV6-1 | . | TRBJ2-7
TGTGCCAGCAGCCCCTCAGACTCTAGGGAGTTCTTC | CASSPSDSREFF | many | TRBV3-1 | . | TRBJ2-1
TGTGCCAGCAGCGTCGACCAAAACATTCAGTACTTC | CASSVDQNIQYF | . | TRBV9 | . | TRBJ2-4
TGTGCCAGCAGCCTCACAGGGACCAGCTCGCGTGCGCAGTACTTC | CASSLTGTSSRAQYF | many | TRBV7-3 | . | TRBJ2-7
TGTGCCAGCACCTTGGAGACAGGGTGGAATTCACCCCTCCACTTT | CASTLETGWNSPLHF | many | TRBV7-9 | TRBD1 | TRBJ1-6
TGTGCCTGCCAGACCGGGGATGGGAATCAGCCCCAGCATTTT | CACQTGDGNQPQHF | . | TRBV30 | . | TRBJ1-5
TGTGCCATCAATACTGGCCTACCCTATGGCTACACCTTC | CAINTGLPYGYTF | many | TRBV10-3 | . | TRBJ1-2
TGTGCCAGCAGTTTATATCCCTCGGATCTCACCGGGGAGCTGTTTTTT | CASSLYPSDLTGELFF | many | TRBV27 | . | TRBJ2-2
TGTGCCAGCAGTCCTACTAAAGATGGCTACACCTTC | CASSPTKDGYTF | many | TRBV28 | . | TRBJ1-2
TGCAGTGCTACCCGAACACCGGACAATTCCTACGAGCAGTACTTC | CSATRTPDNSYEQYF | many | TRBV20-1 | . | TRBJ2-7
TGTGCCAGCAGTTATACTGTCTCTGGGGCCAACGTCCTGACTTTC | CASSYTVSGANVLTF | many | TRBV28 | . | TRBJ2-6
TGTGCCAGCAGTTACGGCTTCGGGAGTAGTGAGCAGTTCTTC | CASSYGFGSSEQFF | . | TRBV6-2/TRBV6-3 | . | TRBJ2-1
TGCGCCAGCAGAAGGACAGAGAACACCGGGGAGCTGTTTTTT | CASRRTENTGELFF | many | TRBV5-1 | . | TRBJ2-2
TGTGCCAGCAGCTTAGTCTGGGGGTTCCAGCATGAGCAGTTCTTC | CASSLVWGFQHEQFF | many | TRBV7-2 | . | TRBJ2-1
TGTGCCAGCAGTCCATCCGACAGGGTGGGTGGCTACACCTTC | CASSPSDRVGGYTF | . | TRBV28 | TRBD1 | TRBJ1-2
TGCAGTGCGCTAAGGGGACAGGGGGAAAATGAGCAGTTCTTC | CSALRGQGENEQFF | many | TRBV20-1 | TRBD1 | TRBJ2-1